This T cell receptor beta chain stems from a study of T cell changes during pregnancy in multiple sclerosis. This table comes from immunoSEQ multiplex PCR, and its TCRdb copy is limited to in-frame clones, with some not included. The table has tens of thousands of clones, 90% to 95% seen once. V lost 4 bases to trimming and J lost 0 bases; unmatched junction nucleotides: 7. Germline loops: CDR1 SGDLS, CDR2 YYNGEE. The CDR3 totals 16 residues. Sequenced material: peripheral blood, taken in the second trimester of pregnancy. This clonotype originated in a female donor with multiple sclerosis, enrolled in a pregnancy study. The rearrangement uses TRBV9 and TRBJ1-1; TRBD1 matches 9 bases. For the CDR3, the DNA is TGTGCCAGCAGCCCTGGGACAGGGATAATGAACACTGAAGCTTTCTTT. Its protein is CASSPGTGIMNTEAFF.